The clone carrying this TCR beta chain came up a few times. These data are taken from a study of blood T cell repertoires in COVID-19. About the research overall: Whether acute or convalescent, the COVID-19 samples came from the United States, Italy and Spain.

The table came from immunoSEQ multiplex PCR; TCRdb's copy has only in-frame clones and leaves some out. Of 120,000 or so clones in the sample, roughly 69% were seen once. V lost 0 bases and J lost 7, with 7 bases in between. The CDR3 has 13 residues. CDR1 LGHNA and CDR2 YSLEER come from the germline V gene. The rearrangement links TRBV4-3 to TRBJ1-5, with D hard to call. The sequenced sample was peripheral blood. This receptor was taken from a woman aged 70-85 years with acute or convalescent COVID-19. Written as DNA, the CDR3 is TGCGCCAGCAGCCAAGAACTCCGCCAGCCCCAGCATTTT. It translates to CASSQELRQPQHF.